A single sample gave rise to the 13 T cell receptor beta chains below, sequenced in a study of blood T cell repertoires in COVID-19. Method: immunoSEQ multiplex PCR; TCRdb's copy keeps in-frame clones and lacks some. The sample lists around 100,000 clones; 69% were seen once. Sample: peripheral blood. The receptor set was obtained from a man older than 75 with acute or convalescent COVID-19.

This rearrangement joins TRBV29-1 to TRBJ1-1; D not certain. Germline V CDR1 and CDR2: SQVTM, ANQGSEA. CDR3 size: 11 residues. V was trimmed by 6 bases and J by 6 bases, leaving 11 bases between them. DNA of the CDR3: TGCAGCGTCCTTCCCGGGTCTGAAGCTTTCTTT. Protein sequence: CSVLPGSEAFF.

This chain connects TRBV28 to TRBJ1-6; possibly TRBD1 for D (5 bases). The CDR3 loop spans 14 amino acids. The V end lost 6 bases, the J end lost 9 bases, and 15 bases lay between the germline ends. Germline CDR1 and CDR2: MDHEN and SYDVKM. The CDR3 DNA is TGTGCCAGCAGAGGAGGGGTTGGGCTTTCACCCCTCCACTTT. Translating gives CASRGGVGLSPLHF. The complete variable domain, with remaining parts taken from reference TRBV28 and TRBJ1-6, reads DVKVTQSSRYLVKRTGEKVFLECVQDMDHENMFWYRQDPGLGLRLIYFSYDVKMKEKGDIPEGYSVSREKKERFSLILESASTNQTSMYLCASRGGVGLSPLHFGNGTRLTVT.

The V gene is TRBV6-5, the J gene TRBJ1-4, with 9 bases matching TRBD1. J gave up 8 bases and V 2 bases, and 9 bases lay outside the gene matches. This CDR3 is built from 16 residues. Germline V gene sequence: CDR1 MNHEY, CDR2 SVGAGI. CDR3 DNA sequence: TGTGCCAGCAGTTACGCGTCGGGACAGGGACTCGAAAAACTGTTTTTT. Translated, it gives CASSYASGQGLEKLFF.

This clone was counted once. The chain carries TRBV5-4 and TRBJ2-3, with D tentatively TRBD2 (6 bases). The length of the CDR3 is 12 residues. V dropped 4 bases and J dropped 6 bases, with 9 bases sitting between them. Germline V CDR1 and CDR2: SGHNT, YYREEE (reference sequence). The DNA for the CDR3 is TGTGCCAGCAGCACGGGAGCTGATACGCAGTATTTT. Translation gives CASSTGADTQYF. Based on the CDR3 plus reference TRBV5-4 and TRBJ2-3, the full variable domain is ETGVTQSPTHLIKTRGQQVTLRCSSQSGHNTVSWYQQALGQGPQFIFQYYREEENGRGNFPPRFSGLQFPNYSSELNVNALELDDSALYLCASSTGADTQYFGPGTRLTVL.

This rearrangement joins TRBV12-3 or TRBV12-4 to TRBJ1-2; TRBD1 is a possible D gene (6 bases). Trimming removed 2 bases at V and 7 bases at J, with 11 bases between. The length of the CDR3 is 13 residues. CDR3 region: CASSLQGLRGYTF. DNA of the CDR3: TGTGCCAGCAGTTTACAGGGGTTGCGTGGCTACACCTTC.

The CDR3 DNA sequence: TGTGCCAGCAGCCTTCGAGGTTACAATGAGCAGTTCTTC. It codes for CASSLRGYNEQFF. The rearrangement uses TRBV5-8 and TRBJ2-1; no firm D call. Trimming stripped 4 bases from V and 4 bases from J, with 9 bases between. Germline V gene data show CDR1 as SGHTS and CDR2 as YDEGEE. The CDR3 covers 13 residues.

The chain combines TRBV7-8 with TRBJ2-1; 7 positions match TRBD2. This CDR3 spans 14 amino acids. Germline V gene sequence: CDR1 SGHVS, CDR2 FQNEAQ. After removal of 3 bases from V and 3 bases from J, the junction contained 2 bases not matched to a gene. The CDR3 DNA reads as TGTGCCAGCAGCTTCAGCGGGAACTACAATGAGCAGTTCTTC. Translated: CASSFSGNYNEQFF.

The V and J genes are TRBV24-1 and TRBJ2-3, with TRBD2 matching 12 bases. From germline, CDR1 is KGHDR and CDR2 SFDVKD. The CDR3 covers 17 residues. Losses at the gene ends were 1 base for V and 2 bases for J; bases not matched to a gene: 3. The CDR3 DNA follows: TGTGCCACCAGTGATTTCGGACTAGCGGGGTTCACAGATACGCAGTATTTT. As protein: CATSDFGLAGFTDTQYF.

A single count supports this clone. CDR3 amino acids: CASSMTSYGYTF. CDR3 nucleotide sequence: TGTGCCAGCAGCATGACATCCTATGGCTACACCTTC. The rearrangement uses TRBV5-6 and TRBJ1-2; no clear D gene. In germline, CDR1 is SGHDT, CDR2 YYEEEE. The V end lost 4 bases, the J end lost 4 bases, and 8 bases lay between the germline ends. The CDR3 is 12 residues long.

The chain carries TRBV18 and TRBJ2-1, with 9 positions matching TRBD1. Unmatched junction bases numbered 12, after V lost 6 bases and J lost 6 bases. The CDR3 contains 16 residues. CDR1 is KGHSH and CDR2 is LQKENI in the germline V gene. CDR3 protein: CASSPPRGQGGNEQFF. CDR3 bases: TGTGCCAGCTCCCCTCCTAGGGGACAGGGTGGCAATGAGCAGTTCTTC.

The CDR3 bases are TGCGCCAGCAGCCCGGGACTAGCGGGAGTCGATGAGCAGTTCTTC. This codes for CASSPGLAGVDEQFF. The chain links TRBV4-1 to TRBJ2-1; 14 positions match TRBD2. With 4 bases clipped from V and 8 bases from J, the junction kept 4 bases outside the gene matches. Germline CDR1 and CDR2: MGHRA and YSYEKL. This CDR3 is 15 amino acids long.

The gene calls are TRBV24-1 and TRBJ2-3; 7 bases map to TRBD2. The germline V gene encodes CDR1 KGHDR and CDR2 SFDVKD. J lost 1 base, V lost 10 bases, and 7 bases had no gene match. This CDR3 spans 14 amino acids. The CDR3 DNA is TGTGCCACAGCTGGCGGGAGCGGCACAGATACGCAGTATTTT. It is translated as CATAGGSGTDTQYF.

The chain combines TRBV3-1 (or the pseudogene TRBV3-2) with TRBJ2-2; 16 bases are a match to TRBD2. CDR3 length equals 17 residues. Germline V lookup: CDR1 LGHDT, CDR2 YNNKEL (reference sequence). Trimming cost V 2 bases and J 7 bases; bases outside gene matches: 4. The CDR3 sequence is CASSQPGTSGRVGELFF. CDR3 DNA: TGTGCCAGCAGCCAACCCGGGACTAGCGGGAGGGTCGGGGAGCTGTTTTTT.